The 8 T cell receptor beta chains presented below share a single source sample, sequenced in a study of blood T cell repertoires in COVID-19. Clones were sequenced by immunoSEQ multiplex PCR, and TCRdb holds only the in-frame ones, with some missing. The table includes approximately 150,000 clones, roughly four fifths detected once. The specimen was peripheral blood. Receptors originate from a human donor in a cohort sampled during active COVID-19.

V is TRBV6-2 or TRBV6-3 and J is TRBJ2-1; maybe TRBD2 (5 bases). Per the germline V gene, CDR1 is MNHEY and CDR2 is SVGEGT. V was cut by 2 bases and J by 4 bases, with 12 bases left in between. This CDR3 has 15 amino acids. The CDR3 region has the DNA TGTGCCAGCAGTTACCGTCTAGCTAAATACAATGAGCAGTTCTTC. Protein product: CASSYRLAKYNEQFF.

Comment on this clone: This same CDR3 is encoded by further DNA sequences in the sample. The chain has TRBV4-1 and TRBJ2-1; D is possibly TRBD2 (5 bases). Germline V gene lookup returns CDR1 MGHRA and CDR2 YSYEKL. Deletions cut 3 bases from V and 2 bases from J, with 11 bases between. The CDR3 totals 15 residues. Written as DNA, the CDR3 is TGCGCCAGCAGCCAGGCTCCGAGGGCCTACAATGAGCAGTTCTTC. Protein product: CASSQAPRAYNEQFF.

This rearrangement joins TRBV11-2 to TRBJ2-5; weak D call: TRBD1 (5 bases). The CDR3 is 14 amino acids. V lost 1 base and J 0 bases, leaving 6 bases between the germline ends. In germline, CDR1 is SGHAT, CDR2 FQNNGV. The CDR3 DNA reads as TGTGCCAGCAGCTTAGCAGGGAACCAAGAGACCCAGTACTTC. This sequence encodes CASSLAGNQETQYF.

The chain recombines TRBV12-3 or TRBV12-4 with TRBJ2-5; D unresolved. Trimming took 1 base from V and 5 from J, leaving 5 bases between them. The CDR3 runs 12 residues. CDR3 DNA sequence: TGTGCCAGCAGTTTAGGAGCGGAGACCCAGTACTTC. Its protein product is CASSLGAETQYF.

The chain couples TRBV12-3 or TRBV12-4 to TRBJ2-3, with TRBD1 identical over 8 bases. J lost 10 bases, V lost 3 bases, and 3 bases had no gene match. This CDR3 is 12 amino acids long. CDR3 in amino acids: CASSFGTGAQYF. CDR3 nucleotides: TGTGCCAGCAGTTTTGGGACAGGAGCGCAGTATTTT.

The rearrangement links TRBV6-6 to TRBJ1-5, with D perhaps matching TRBD1 (5 bases). The CDR3 sequence is 11 residues long. Germline CDR1 is MNHNY and CDR2 is SVGAGI (reference sequence). The V and J ends lost 5 bases and 9 bases respectively, with 8 bases between them. In DNA form, the CDR3 reads TGTGCCAGCAGTCTGCAGGGGCCCCAGCATTTT. Protein: CASSLQGPQHF.

About this clone itself: Other DNA sequences in this sample translate to the same CDR3. The V gene is TRBV6-2 or TRBV6-3, the J gene TRBJ1-2; D ambiguous. The length of the CDR3 is 14 residues. Between the trimmed V and J ends, which lost 0 bases and 2 bases, there was a span of 7 bases. CDR1 and CDR2 from the germline V gene are MNHEY and SVGEGT. This CDR3 reads CASSYSGRNYGYTF. The CDR3 region has the DNA TGTGCCAGCAGTTACTCGGGCAGGAACTATGGCTACACCTTC.

The rearrangement uses TRBV6-5 and TRBJ1-6, with D perhaps TRBD1 (5 bases). In germline, CDR1 is MNHEY, CDR2 SVGAGI. This CDR3 has 13 residues. Trimming cost V 7 bases and J 7 bases, with 11 bases left between them. The CDR3 loop is CASKTAPNSPLHF. The CDR3 DNA reads as TGTGCCAGCAAGACAGCCCCAAATTCACCCCTCCACTTT.